The following is a T cell receptor beta chain sequence with its context. This clonotype was detected ten times or more. Its cognate antigen has yet to be identified. There are no base qualities to consult, and no much larger clone falls within one base. The germline V gene gives CDR1 as SNHLY and CDR2 as FYNNEI. V lost 3 bases and J lost 4 bases; the stretch between them is 9 bases long. From cysteine to phenylalanine, the CDR3 is 13 amino acids long. Kept here is only the CDR3 DNA, which spans 39 bases and is read in frame from base 1. To demonstrate the VDJtools post-analysis software, the study profiled TCR beta repertoires from the peripheral blood of about a dozen young patients with multiple sclerosis. Multiple sclerosis patients were children and adolescents aged 6 to 15 years. The method was PCR. The sample was run on an Illumina HiSeq 2500. Unique molecular identifiers were incorporated into TCR beta cDNA libraries to reduce PCR and sequencing biases. Every 1 to 10 million input T cells yielded about 500,000 cDNA molecules, meaning each molecule approximated one T cell. The same protocol used for the earlier healthy control dataset was applied to prepare and sequence the patient libraries. Samples belonging to the same batch were prepared together, multiplexed and sequenced on a shared HiSeq lane. The authors' analysis ran thus. MIGEC was used to process the raw barcoded reads, and molecular identifier groups with only a single read were discarded before consensus assembly and CDR3 extraction. Clonotype tables were post-analysed with VDJtools, and diversity was normalized by down-sampling all datasets to the smallest sample size. To correct batch-related cross-sample contamination, repertoire overlap clustering matched CDR3 amino acid sequences but not nucleotide sequences. TCRdb passed the public sequencing reads through fastp at Q25 and MiXCR, retaining productive beta sequences. Identical CDR3 protein sequences are pooled into one entry, listed with their most common genes and DNA. The V and J calls were determined by TCRdb, not by the authors. In this sample the table shows roughly 180,000 distinct CDR3 sequences, around 28% of which occur a single time. Less than 1.6% of the sample is taken by the ten largest.

These data are taken from a study of post-analysis software for immune sequencing data (dated by TCRdb to about 2015). Regarding the study in general: Relapsing-remitting, secondary progressive and progressive-relapsing multiple sclerosis were recorded as disease courses, and subtype annotation was lacking for some patients. A subset of samples was prepared in parallel using single-end sample barcoding, then pooled and co-amplified after Illumina adapter ligation. The patient repertoires were compared against 10 to 12 previously published healthy control repertoires obtained from donors aged 6 to 25 years. On the study overall, not on this receptor specifically: Several TRBV segments, including TRBV5-6, TRBV5-1 and TRBV20-1, were significantly more frequent in patients than controls. Normalized Chao1 diversity was significantly lower in multiple sclerosis patients than controls, suggesting substantial peripheral T-cell clonal expansion. Strong co-clustering of samples prepared in the same batch was shown by direct clustering with F measure, prompting a batch-effect correction. The multiple sclerosis patient group was slightly younger than the control group.

The sequence was collected from a girl between 5 and 17 years old with multiple sclerosis. Sequenced sample: blood. The chain is assembled from TRBV2 and TRBJ1-2; no confident D gene assignment can be made. CDR3 region: CASSDGESYGYTF. The nucleotide sequence reads as follows: TGTGCCAGCAGTGACGGCGAATCCTATGGCTACACCTTC.